This T cell receptor (beta chain) was identified in a study of identifying expanded T cells in peripheral blood. In its sample, this clone was seen once. The target antigen is unknown. Study-wide results and limits: Technical replicates showed roughly 1.2 changed clones; roughly two weeks about 16.4; four weeks 19. Variance in clone template counts between approximately 2-week samples significantly increased with total template count across all healthy donors.

Some clones are missing from TCRdb's copy, which holds only in-frame ones; the method was immunoSEQ multiplex PCR. This table holds approximately 100,000 clones, about 89% found once. Germline CDR1 SGHVS, CDR2 FNYEAQ. The CDR3 is 14 residues long. V was trimmed by 3 bases and J by 3 bases, leaving 12 bases between them. Collection occurred without any documented infections or immune events in donors. This clonotype was sampled from a person between 18 and 70 years old in good health. The source material was blood. The chain joins TRBV7-6 to TRBJ2-7; a weak D match, TRBD2 (5 bases). As DNA, the CDR3 is TGTGCCAGCAGCTTCGCGGGCAGATTCTACGAGCAGTACTTC. Translated, it gives CASSFAGRFYEQYF.